These 13 T cell receptor beta chains originate from one sample sequenced in a study of blood T cell repertoires in COVID-19. This table comes from immunoSEQ multiplex PCR, and its TCRdb copy is limited to in-frame clones, with some not included. The data show some 340,000 clones, roughly four fifths seen once. The sample consisted of PBMCs or T cells enriched from blood (not recorded which). Receptors were obtained from a woman aged 45-65 years who had recovered from COVID-19.

This rearrangement joins TRBV19 to TRBJ1-4, with a tentative D call TRBD1 (5 bases). V gave up 3 bases and J gave up 8 bases, with 16 bases separating them. The V gene's germline CDR1 is LNHDA and CDR2 SQIVND (reference sequence). The CDR3 has 15 residues. CDR3 nucleotide sequence: TGTGCCAGTAGTATGTATCGGGCCAGGGCAGAAAAACTGTTTTTT. This gives the protein CASSMYRARAEKLFF.

The chain carries TRBV6-2 or TRBV6-3 and TRBJ1-5; D remains unclear. The V end lost 5 bases, the J end lost 0 bases, and 5 bases lay between the germline ends. The CDR3 runs 13 residues. Germline CDR1 MNHEY, CDR2 SVGEGT. The CDR3 protein is CASSQISNQPQHF. For the CDR3, the DNA is TGTGCCAGCAGTCAAATTAGCAATCAGCCCCAGCATTTT.

This clone has just one count. The chain is built from TRBV12-3 or TRBV12-4 and TRBJ1-4; D unresolved. Between the trimmed V and J ends, which lost 6 bases and 7 bases, there was a span of 9 bases. The CDR3 totals 12 residues. The CDR3 DNA is TGTGCCAGCAGGCCTCGCGGTGAAAAACTGTTTTTT. Translation gives CASRPRGEKLFF.

The chain carries TRBV6-5 and TRBJ2-7, with TRBD1 matching 7 bases. The ends lost 10 bases at V and 0 bases at J; junction bases unmatched: 6. The CDR3 spans 13 residues. Looked up from germline, CDR1 is MNHEY and CDR2 is SVGAGI. CDR3 DNA sequence: TGTGCCACCGAGGGACAGATCTCCTACGAGCAGTACTTC. It is translated as CATEGQISYEQYF.

The chain joins TRBV4-1 to TRBJ1-2, with D perhaps matching TRBD1 (5 bases). The V gene's germline CDR1 is MGHRA and CDR2 YSYEKL. With 3 bases removed from V and 7 bases from J, the gap between germline ends came to 15 bases. This CDR3 is built from 14 residues. CDR3 residues: CASSHPIPGVGYTF. The CDR3 coding sequence is TGCGCCAGCAGCCACCCCATCCCGGGGGTTGGCTACACCTTC.

V and J are TRBV10-1 and TRBJ2-3, with D tentatively TRBD2 (6 bases). Looked up from germline, CDR1 is WNHNN and CDR2 is SYGVQD (reference sequence). Trimming removed 7 bases from V and 2 bases from J, with 19 bases in between. The CDR3 consists of 16 residues. The DNA for the CDR3 is TGCGCCAGCATAGGAAAGCGGGCGAATCACACAGATACGCAGTATTTT. The encoded protein is CASIGKRANHTDTQYF.

This clone was detected only a few times. V is TRBV7-2 and J is TRBJ1-1; 8 nucleotides match TRBD1. Germline trimming cut 4 bases from V and 1 base from J; bases unmatched to any gene: 8. The CDR3 contains 16 residues. Germline V gene data show CDR1 as SGHTA and CDR2 as FQGNSA. CDR3 in DNA: TGTGCCAGCAGCTCTCGCGGACAGGGCCGGAACACTGAAGCTTTCTTT. Protein sequence: CASSSRGQGRNTEAFF.

The chain employs TRBV6-6 and TRBJ2-5; possibly TRBD2 for D (5 bases). V was pared by 5 bases and J by 4 bases, with 23 bases between. Per germline, CDR1 MNHNY and CDR2 SVGAGI (reference sequence). The CDR3 has 17 residues. Written as DNA, the CDR3 is TGTGCCAGCAGTCAAACCGGGGAAGACTGGACGATAGAGACCCAGTACTTC. Residues: CASSQTGEDWTIETQYF.

V and J are TRBV12-3 or TRBV12-4 and TRBJ1-1, with D unresolved. V lost 3 bases and J lost 5, with 10 bases in between. The length of the CDR3 is 13 residues. In nucleotides, the CDR3 is TGTGCCAGCAGTTTTAGCCACGGGACTGAAGCTTTCTTT. Protein product: CASSFSHGTEAFF.

The chain links TRBV19 to TRBJ2-2; TRBD1 matches at 8 bases. Germline lookup yields CDR1 LNHDA and CDR2 SQIVND (reference sequence). The CDR3 contains 18 residues. Trimming cost V 4 bases and J 6 bases; bases outside gene matches: 16. CDR3 bases: TGTGCCAGTAGTACCTTTTTTGGGGGTCAGGGGGCGGCCGGGGAGCTGTTTTTT. This translates into CASSTFFGGQGAAGELFF.

The rearrangement links TRBV19 to TRBJ2-3; 11 bases are shared with TRBD2. V trimming: 8 bases; J trimming: 2 bases; junction bases outside the gene matches: 3. This CDR3 is 14 amino acids long. Germline V gene sequence: CDR1 LNHDA, CDR2 SQIVND (reference sequence). The CDR3 DNA is TGTGCCAGTCTTAGCGGGGGGGTCACAGATACGCAGTATTTT. Translation gives CASLSGGVTDTQYF. Using reference TRBV19 and TRBJ2-3 for the parts outside the CDR3, the full variable domain is DGGITQSPKYLFRKEGQNVTLSCEQNLNHDAMYWYRQDPGQGLRLIYYSQIVNDFQKGDIAEGYSVSREKKESFPLTVTSAQKNPTAFYLCASLSGGVTDTQYFGPGTRLTVL.

The chain links TRBV29-1 to TRBJ2-2; TRBD1 agrees at 9 bases. CDR1 and CDR2 from the germline V gene are SQVTM and ANQGSEA. CDR3 length: 14 amino acids. After removal of 8 bases from V and 0 bases from J, the junction contained 4 bases not matched to a gene. The CDR3 reads CSTRTGANTGELFF. For the CDR3, the DNA is TGCAGCACCCGGACAGGGGCGAACACCGGGGAGCTGTTTTTT.

This clone was seen a handful of times. Here the CDR3 reads CASSFGTASYEQYF. CDR3 nucleotides: TGTGCCAGCAGTTTTGGGACAGCCTCCTACGAGCAGTACTTC. The chain links TRBV28 to TRBJ2-7; 7 bases map to TRBD1. This CDR3 is 14 amino acids long. The ends lost 3 bases at V and 0 bases at J; junction bases unmatched: 2. CDR1 is MDHEN and CDR2 is SYDVKM in the germline V gene.